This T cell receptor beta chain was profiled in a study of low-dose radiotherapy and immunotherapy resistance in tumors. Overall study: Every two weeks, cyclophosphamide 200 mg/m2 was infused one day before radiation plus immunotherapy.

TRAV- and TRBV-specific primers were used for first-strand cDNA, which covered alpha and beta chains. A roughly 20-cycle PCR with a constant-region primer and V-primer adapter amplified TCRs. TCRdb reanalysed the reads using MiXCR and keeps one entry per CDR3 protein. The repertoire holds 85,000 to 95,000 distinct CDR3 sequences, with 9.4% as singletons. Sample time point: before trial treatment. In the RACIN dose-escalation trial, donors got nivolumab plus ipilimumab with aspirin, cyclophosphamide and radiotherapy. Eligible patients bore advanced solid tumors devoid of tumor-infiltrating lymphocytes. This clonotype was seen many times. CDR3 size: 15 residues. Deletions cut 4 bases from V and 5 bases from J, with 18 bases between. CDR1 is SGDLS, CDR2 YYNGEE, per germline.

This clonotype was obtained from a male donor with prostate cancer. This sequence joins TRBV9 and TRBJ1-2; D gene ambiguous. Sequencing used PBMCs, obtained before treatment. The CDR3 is CASSIAGLDLYGYTF. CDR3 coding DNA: TGTGCCAGCAGCATCGCCGGGCTAGACCTTTATGGCTACACCTTC.